This T cell receptor (beta chain) was recovered during a study of regulatory T cells in long-lasting Graves disease (dated by TCRdb to the early 2020s). Turning to the overall study: Persistent Graves' disease meant more than 5 years of antithyroid drug treatment with TSH receptor autoantibodies that stayed positive. Peripheral blood TCR sequencing and RNA sequencing compared persistent Graves' disease patients with newly diagnosed Graves' disease patients. The study took place in China and was registered as a clinical trial. A total of around 35 samples underwent TCR sequencing, from 13 patients with persistent Graves' disease and 20 patients with newly diagnosed Graves' disease. In the clinical cohort, patients with persistent Graves' disease had used antithyroid drugs for an average of approximately eleven years.

Here is what the overall study found, with its caveats: Persistent patients shared more public clonotypes among themselves (around 2,800) than newly diagnosed patients did (roughly 910). Only peripheral blood was studied, because thyroid tissue, the primary lesion, was inaccessible. The small sample size was acknowledged by the authors as a limitation that may reduce accuracy. Sequencing and analysis were limited to the TCR beta chain. Compared with newly diagnosed patients, persistent Graves' disease patients had lower TCR Shannon entropy and fewer highly expanded clones, which suggests clonal expansion.

This clonotype occurred a few times. The antigen it recognizes is unknown. No much larger clone exists at a distance of one base, and base qualities are not known. The time point label here, explained by the study, means: persistent/refractory GD, antithyroid drugs over 5 years with positive TRAb. For both TCR sequencing and RNA sequencing, RNA was extracted from PBMCs in TRIzol. Graves' disease was diagnosed according to American Thyroid Association guidelines. The patients came from an endocrinology department in Xi'an, China. From each patient, approximately 10 milliliters of peripheral blood was collected into an EDTA anticoagulant tube. PBMCs were isolated by Ficoll Paque Plus density gradient separation without further T cell sorting. An Agilent 2100 Bioanalyzer and agarose gel were used to check RNA quality, while a NanoDrop 2000 measured RNA concentration. The method behind the library was multiplex PCR. Sequencing instrument: Illumina HiSeq 4000. To build TCR beta libraries, CDR3 regions were amplified by Arm-PCR using iRepertoire HTBI primers. PCR products were gel purified before sequencing. The paper's processing steps were these. Across samples, around 62 TRBV and 13 to 15 TRBJ segments were identified and used for gene usage analysis of CDR3 amino acid clonotypes. COPE and FqMerger were used to merge filtered high-quality paired reads into contigs. Contigs were aligned with BLAST to IMGT TRBV, TRBD and TRBJ reference genes, and CDR3 was defined per IMGT. Highly expanded clones were defined as clonotypes with a frequency above 0.1%. Shannon entropy served as the measure of repertoire diversity, while the Gini coefficient captured V-J evenness. Public clonotypes were defined as clonotypes shared by more than one individual. TCRdb reanalyzed the raw reads on its own, using fastp at Q25 for trimming and MiXCR for clone calling, and kept in-frame beta chains. Each entry merges the rows of one CDR3 protein and shows their most common DNA and genes. The V and J calls reflect TCRdb's pipeline rather than the authors' work. The sample data list about 470,000 distinct CDR3 sequences, and around 21% of these were observed just once. The leading ten clones occupy less than 9% of the sample.

This specimen consisted of peripheral blood mononuclear cells (PBMCs), obtained when the disease was refractory, from a patient treated with antithyroid drugs. The clonotype comes from a female donor with Graves disease.

The nucleotides read TGTGCCAGCAAACACACCCGAGAGTACTCGAACACCGGGGAGCTGTTTTTT. Its protein reads: CASKHTREYSNTGELFF. The chain couples TRBV6-1 to TRBJ2-2, with the D gene not confidently named. V lost 7 bases and J lost 0 bases; the stretch between them is 18 bases long. CDR1 and CDR2, looked up from the germline V gene, are MNHNS and SASEGT. The CDR3 spans 17 residues, from the cysteine through the phenylalanine. Only CDR3 DNA remains: 51 bases, in frame from the first base.